The 2 T cell receptor beta chains given below trace back to one sample, sequenced in a study of coeliac disease (dated by TCRdb to between 2021 and 2023). The library came from the immunoSEQ multiplex PCR assay. Held by TCRdb, this immuneACCESS table contains in-frame sequences only and omits some clones. Under half of the omission traces to an unresolved V gene where checked; the cause of the rest is unknown. The sample has some 6,500 clones on record, less than 80% of them singletons. Approximately 21% of the sample goes to the ten largest clones. Sequencing was performed on lymphocytes from the gut lamina propria. The meaning of the sample's cell subset or site label: lamina propria cell (LPC) fraction of small intestinal biopsy. The receptors originated from a man aged 55-75 years with celiac disease on a gluten-free diet.

The CDR3 sequence: CASSLGTGGNQPQHF. Here the CDR3 DNA reads TGTGCCAGCAGCTTGGGAACAGGGGGCAATCAGCCCCAGCATTTT. The rearrangement uses TRBV7-6 and TRBJ1-5; TRBD1 agrees at 7 bases. CDR1 and CDR2 (germline): SGHVS, FNYEAQ. The CDR3 has 15 residues. Losses at the gene ends were 3 bases for V and 2 bases for J; bases not matched to a gene: 4.

This clone was seen more than once but under ten times. This CDR3 is CAISGRGSTGELFF. CDR3 DNA: TGTGCCATCAGCGGGCGGGGGAGCACCGGGGAGCTGTTTTTT. This chain uses TRBV10-3 with TRBJ2-2; 7 nucleotides match TRBD2. Looked up from germline, CDR1 is ENHRY and CDR2 is SYGVKD. The V gene end was trimmed by 6 bases and the J gene end by 4 bases; junction bases not matched to a gene: 5. This CDR3 region has 14 residues.